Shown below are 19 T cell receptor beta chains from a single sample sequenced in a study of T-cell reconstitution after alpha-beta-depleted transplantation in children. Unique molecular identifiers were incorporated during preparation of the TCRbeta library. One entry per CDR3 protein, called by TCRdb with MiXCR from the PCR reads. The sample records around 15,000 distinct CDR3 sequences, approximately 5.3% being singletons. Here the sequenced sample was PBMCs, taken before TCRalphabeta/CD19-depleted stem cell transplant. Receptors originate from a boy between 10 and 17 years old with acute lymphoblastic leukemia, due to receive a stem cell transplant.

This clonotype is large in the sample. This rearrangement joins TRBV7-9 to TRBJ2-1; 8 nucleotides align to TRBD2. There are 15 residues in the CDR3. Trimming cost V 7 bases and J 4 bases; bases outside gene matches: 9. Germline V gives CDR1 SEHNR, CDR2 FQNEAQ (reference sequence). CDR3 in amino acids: CASNGRDFLYNEQFF. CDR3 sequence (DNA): TGTGCCAGCAACGGGAGGGACTTTCTGTACAATGAGCAGTTCTTC.

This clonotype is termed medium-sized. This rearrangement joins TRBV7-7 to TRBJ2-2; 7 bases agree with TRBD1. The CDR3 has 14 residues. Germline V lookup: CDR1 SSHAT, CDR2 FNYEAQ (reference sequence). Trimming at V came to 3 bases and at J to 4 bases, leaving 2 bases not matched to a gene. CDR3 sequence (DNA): TGTGCCAGCAGCTTGACAGGGTCCACCGGGGAGCTGTTTTTT. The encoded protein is CASSLTGSTGELFF. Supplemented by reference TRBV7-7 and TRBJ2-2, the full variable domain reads GAGVSQSPRYKVTKRGQDVTLRCDPISSHATLYWYQQALGQGPEFLTYFNYEAQPDKSGLPSDRFSAERPEGSISTLTIQRTEQRDSAMYRCASSLTGSTGELFFGEGSRLTVL.

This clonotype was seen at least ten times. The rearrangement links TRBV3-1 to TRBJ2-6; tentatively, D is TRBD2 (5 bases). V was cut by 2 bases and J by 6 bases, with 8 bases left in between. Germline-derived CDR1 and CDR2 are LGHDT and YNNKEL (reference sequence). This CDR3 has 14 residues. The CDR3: CASSQPREANVLTF. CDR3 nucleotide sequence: TGTGCCAGCAGCCAACCCCGGGAGGCCAACGTCCTGACTTTC.

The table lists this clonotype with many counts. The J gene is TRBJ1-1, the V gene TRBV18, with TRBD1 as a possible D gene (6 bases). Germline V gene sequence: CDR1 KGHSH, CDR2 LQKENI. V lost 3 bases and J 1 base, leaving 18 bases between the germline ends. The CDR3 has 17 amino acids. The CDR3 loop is CASSPGTLGRGNTEAFF. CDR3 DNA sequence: TGTGCCAGCTCACCTGGAACCTTGGGCAGGGGGAACACTGAAGCTTTCTTT.

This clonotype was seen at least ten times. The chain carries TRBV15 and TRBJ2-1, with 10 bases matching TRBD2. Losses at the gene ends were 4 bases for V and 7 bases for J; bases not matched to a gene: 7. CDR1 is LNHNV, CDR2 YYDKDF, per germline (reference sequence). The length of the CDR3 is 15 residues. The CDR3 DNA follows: TGTGCCACCAGCAAAAGCGGGGGGGCTTGGAATGAGCAGTTCTTC. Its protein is CATSKSGGAWNEQFF.

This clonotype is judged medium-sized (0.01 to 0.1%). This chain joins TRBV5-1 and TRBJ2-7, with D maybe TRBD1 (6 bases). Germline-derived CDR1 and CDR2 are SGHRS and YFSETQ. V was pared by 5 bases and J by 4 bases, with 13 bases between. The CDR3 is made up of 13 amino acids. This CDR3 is CASRPPGVYEQYF. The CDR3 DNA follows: TGCGCCAGCAGGCCCCCAGGGGTATACGAGCAGTACTTC. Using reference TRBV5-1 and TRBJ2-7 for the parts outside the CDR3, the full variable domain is KAGVTQTPRYLIKTRGQQVTLSCSPISGHRSVSWYQQTPGQGLQFLFEYFSETQRNKGNFPGRFSGRQFSNSRSEMNVSTLELGDSALYLCASRPPGVYEQYFGPGTRLTVT.

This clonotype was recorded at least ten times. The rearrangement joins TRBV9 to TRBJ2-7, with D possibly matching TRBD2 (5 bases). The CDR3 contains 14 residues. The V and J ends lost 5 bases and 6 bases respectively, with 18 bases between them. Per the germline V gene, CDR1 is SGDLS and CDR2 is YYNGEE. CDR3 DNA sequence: TGTGCCAGCAGAATTCTCGAGGGCTCGGGCGAGCAGTACTTC. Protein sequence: CASRILEGSGEQYF. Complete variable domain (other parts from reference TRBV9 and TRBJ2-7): DSGVTQTPKHLITATGQRVTLRCSPRSGDLSVYWYQQSLDQGLQFLIQYYNGEERAKGNILERFSAQQFPDLHSELNLSSLELGDSALYFCASRILEGSGEQYFGPGTRLTVT.

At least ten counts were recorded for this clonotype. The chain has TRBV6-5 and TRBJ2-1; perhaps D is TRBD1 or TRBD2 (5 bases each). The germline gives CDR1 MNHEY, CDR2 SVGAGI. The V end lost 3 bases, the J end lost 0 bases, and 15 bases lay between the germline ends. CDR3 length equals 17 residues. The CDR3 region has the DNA TGTGCCAGCAGTTATGCCCTTTTTGGGGGCTCCTACAATGAGCAGTTCTTC. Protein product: CASSYALFGGSYNEQFF.

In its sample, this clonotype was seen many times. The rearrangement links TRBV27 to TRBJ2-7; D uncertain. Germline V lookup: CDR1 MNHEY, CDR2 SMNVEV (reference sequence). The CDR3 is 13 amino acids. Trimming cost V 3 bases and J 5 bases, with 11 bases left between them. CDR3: CASSFGPLNEQYF. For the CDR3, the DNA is TGTGCCAGCAGTTTCGGGCCCCTTAACGAGCAGTACTTC.

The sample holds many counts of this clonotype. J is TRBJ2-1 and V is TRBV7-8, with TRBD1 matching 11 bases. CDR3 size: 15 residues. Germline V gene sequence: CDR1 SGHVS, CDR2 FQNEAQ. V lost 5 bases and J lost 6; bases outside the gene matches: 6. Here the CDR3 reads CASSAPGQGGNEQFF. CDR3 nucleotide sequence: TGTGCCAGCAGCGCTCCGGGACAGGGGGGCAATGAGCAGTTCTTC. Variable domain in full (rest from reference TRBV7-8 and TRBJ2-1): GAGVSQSPRYKVAKRGQDVALRCDPISGHVSLFWYQQALGQGPEFLTYFQNEAQLDKSGLPSDRFFAERPEGSVSTLKIQRTQQEDSAVYLCASSAPGQGGNEQFFGPGTRLTVL.

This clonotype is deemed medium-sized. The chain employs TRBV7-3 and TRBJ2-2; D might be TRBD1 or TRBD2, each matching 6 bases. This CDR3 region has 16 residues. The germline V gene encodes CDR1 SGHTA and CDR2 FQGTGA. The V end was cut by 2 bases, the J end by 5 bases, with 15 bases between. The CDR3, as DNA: TGTGCCAGCAGCTTAGGAGGCAGGGGAGGTACCGGGGAGCTGTTTTTT. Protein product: CASSLGGRGGTGELFF. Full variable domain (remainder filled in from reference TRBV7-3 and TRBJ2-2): GAGVSQTPSNKVTEKGKYVELRCDPISGHTALYWYRQSLGQGPEFLIYFQGTGAADDSGLPNDRFFAVRPEGSVSTLKIQRTERGDSAVYLCASSLGGRGGTGELFFGEGSRLTVL.

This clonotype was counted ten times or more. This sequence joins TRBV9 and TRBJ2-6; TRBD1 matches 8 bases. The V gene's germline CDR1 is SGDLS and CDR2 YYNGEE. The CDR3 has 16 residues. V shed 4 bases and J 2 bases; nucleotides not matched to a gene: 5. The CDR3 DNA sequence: TGTGCCAGCAGCCGACAGGGGTTGGCTGGGGCCAACGTCCTGACTTTC. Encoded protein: CASSRQGLAGANVLTF.

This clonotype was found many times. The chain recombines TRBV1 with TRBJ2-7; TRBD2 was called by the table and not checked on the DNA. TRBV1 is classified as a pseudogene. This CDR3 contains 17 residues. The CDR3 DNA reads TGCACCAGCAGCCAAGTGCATGGGCCGCTGAGCTCCTACGAGCAGTACTTC. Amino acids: CTSSQVHGPLSSYEQYF.

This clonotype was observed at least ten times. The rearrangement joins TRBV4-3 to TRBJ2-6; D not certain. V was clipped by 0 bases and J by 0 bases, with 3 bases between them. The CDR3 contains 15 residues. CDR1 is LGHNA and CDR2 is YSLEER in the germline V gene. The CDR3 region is CASSQEFSGANVLTF. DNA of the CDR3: TGCGCCAGCAGCCAAGAGTTCTCTGGGGCCAACGTCCTGACTTTC.

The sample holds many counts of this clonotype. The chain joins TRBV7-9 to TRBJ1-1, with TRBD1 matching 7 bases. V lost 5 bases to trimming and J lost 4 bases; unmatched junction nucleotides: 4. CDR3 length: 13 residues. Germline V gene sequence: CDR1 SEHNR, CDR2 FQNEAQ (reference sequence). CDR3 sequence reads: CASSHRGPTEAFF. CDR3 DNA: TGTGCCAGCAGCCACAGGGGTCCCACTGAAGCTTTCTTT.

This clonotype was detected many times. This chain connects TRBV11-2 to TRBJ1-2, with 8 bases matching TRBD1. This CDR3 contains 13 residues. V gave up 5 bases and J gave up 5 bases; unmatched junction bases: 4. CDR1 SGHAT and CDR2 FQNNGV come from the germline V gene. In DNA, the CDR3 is TGTGCCAGCAGCCAAGACAGGGGATATGGCTACACCTTC. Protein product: CASSQDRGYGYTF.

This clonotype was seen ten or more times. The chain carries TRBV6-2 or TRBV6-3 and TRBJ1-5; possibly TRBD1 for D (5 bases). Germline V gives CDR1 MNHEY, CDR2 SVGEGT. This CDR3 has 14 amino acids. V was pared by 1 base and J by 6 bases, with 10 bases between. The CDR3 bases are TGTGCCAGCAGTTACTATGGGGGGAGTCAGCCCCAGCATTTT. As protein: CASSYYGGSQPQHF.

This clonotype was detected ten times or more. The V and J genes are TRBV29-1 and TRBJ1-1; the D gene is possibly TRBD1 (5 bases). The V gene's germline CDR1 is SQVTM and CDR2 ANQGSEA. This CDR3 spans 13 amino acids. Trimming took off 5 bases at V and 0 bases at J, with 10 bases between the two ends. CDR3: CSVTGRLNTEAFF. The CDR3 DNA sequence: TGCAGCGTTACGGGACGTCTGAACACTGAAGCTTTCTTT.

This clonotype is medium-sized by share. The chain's CDR3 is CSARDYTGESPLHF. The DNA for the CDR3 is TGCAGTGCTAGAGATTATACAGGGGAATCACCCCTCCACTTT. This sequence joins TRBV20-1 and TRBJ1-6; 7 positions match TRBD1. After removal of 0 bases from V and 10 bases from J, the junction contained 6 bases not matched to a gene. The length of the CDR3 is 14 residues. Germline V gives CDR1 DFQATT, CDR2 SNEGSKA (reference sequence).